These 6 T cell receptor beta chains were sequenced from one sample in a study of cytomegalovirus exposure and HLA in healthy donors. Amplification used 60 Vbeta primers and 13 Jbeta primers. The data were produced by immunoSEQ multiplex PCR, yet TCRdb's version contains in-frame clones alone and is incomplete. The top ten hold around 7.7% of the sample, which has about 110,000 clones, approximately 73% seen once. The sample taken for sequencing was PBMCs. The receptors were sampled from a man aged 35-49 years in good health and CMV-seronegative.

The gene calls are TRBV5-1 and TRBJ1-5, with D perhaps matching TRBD1 (6 bases). The ends were cut back, 3 bases at V and 9 bases at J, with 13 bases in the middle. CDR3 size: 13 residues. Germline V gene data show CDR1 as SGHRS and CDR2 as YFSETQ. The CDR3 DNA sequence: TGCGCCAGCAGCTACAGGGAATCATGGCCCCAGCATTTT. Translation: CASSYRESWPQHF.

Concerning this clone: Other DNA sequences in this specimen translate into the identical CDR3. The rearrangement links TRBV5-6 to TRBJ1-6; TRBD1 agrees at 7 bases. The J segment lost 9 bases and the V segment lost 0 bases, leaving 6 bases of the junction unmatched. CDR3 length: 15 amino acids. The germline V gene encodes CDR1 SGHDT and CDR2 YYEEEE. CDR3 in amino acids: CASSLGQGLGSPLHF. CDR3 DNA sequence: TGTGCCAGCAGCTTGGGACAGGGATTGGGTTCACCCCTCCACTTT.

This clone turned up a few times. This chain uses TRBV5-1 with TRBJ2-3; D possibly corresponds to TRBD1 (6 bases). The CDR3 runs 14 residues. V lost 4 bases and J lost 1, with 10 bases in between. From germline, CDR1 is SGHRS and CDR2 YFSETQ. The chain's CDR3 is CASSPGVRTDTQYF. The CDR3 coding sequence is TGCGCCAGCAGCCCAGGGGTCCGCACAGATACGCAGTATTTT.

This clone was found a few times. The chain recombines TRBV7-9 with TRBJ2-7; D perhaps matches TRBD2 (6 bases). V shed 5 bases and J shed 5 bases, with 19 bases lying between them. Germline V gives CDR1 SEHNR, CDR2 FQNEAQ (reference sequence). The CDR3 is 15 amino acids. The CDR3: CASSHLGGQRNEQYF. CDR3 in DNA: TGTGCCAGCAGCCATCTCGGAGGGCAGCGAAACGAGCAGTACTTC.

V is TRBV19 and J is TRBJ1-2; 12 bases fit TRBD1. Per germline, CDR1 LNHDA and CDR2 SQIVND (reference sequence). The J segment lost 3 bases and the V segment lost 2 bases, leaving 10 bases of the junction unmatched. CDR3 size: 18 residues. CDR3 in amino acids: CASSIMSGTGGVYYGYTF. CDR3 DNA sequence: TGTGCCAGTAGTATAATGTCTGGGACAGGGGGCGTCTACTATGGCTACACCTTC. Full variable domain (missing parts from reference TRBV19 and TRBJ1-2): DGGITQSPKYLFRKEGQNVTLSCEQNLNHDAMYWYRQDPGQGLRLIYYSQIVNDFQKGDIAEGYSVSREKKESFPLTVTSAQKNPTAFYLCASSIMSGTGGVYYGYTFGSGTRLTVV.

This chain joins TRBV4-2 and TRBJ2-1; 8 bases match TRBD2. The CDR3 contains 16 residues. The V segment lost 0 bases and the J segment 9 bases; nucleotides outside the gene matches: 10. Germline V gives CDR1 LGHNA, CDR2 YNFKEQ. The CDR3 spells CASSQDSTGGPREQFF. CDR3 bases: TGTGCCAGCAGCCAAGATTCGACGGGGGGGCCCCGTGAGCAGTTCTTC.